The 14 T cell receptor beta chains reported below all come from one sample, sequenced in a study of T cell responses to AZD1222 COVID-19 vaccine. Repertoires were generated with immunoSEQ multiplex PCR, while TCRdb's copy carries only in-frame clones and drops some. The table includes 95,000 to 100,000 clones, 87% detected once. Sequenced material: peripheral blood, taken on day 0 of AZD1222 vaccination. Every receptor here comes from an adult in good health.

This sequence joins TRBV4-1 and TRBJ1-1, with no clear D. Germline-derived CDR1 and CDR2 are MGHRA and YSYEKL. The CDR3 has 13 residues. Trimming removed 2 bases at V and 12 bases at J, with 16 bases between. In DNA form, the CDR3 reads TGCGCCAGCAGCCAACGGCAGGACGTCGGGCCTTTCTTT. This sequence encodes CASSQRQDVGPFF.

The CDR3 spells CASSIARLAGAKNIQYF. The CDR3 nucleotides are TGTGCCAGTAGTATTGCCCGACTAGCGGGAGCCAAAAACATTCAGTACTTC. The chain is built from TRBV19 and TRBJ2-4; 10 bases are shared with TRBD2. V lost 3 bases and J lost 0; bases outside the gene matches: 5. This CDR3 is built from 17 residues. Germline assignment: CDR1 LNHDA and CDR2 SQIVND (reference sequence).

This chain joins TRBV3-1 (or the pseudogene TRBV3-2) and TRBJ2-2; the D gene is possibly TRBD1 (5 bases). Deletions cut 5 bases from V and 1 base from J, with 8 bases between. CDR1 is LGHDT and CDR2 is YNNKEL in the germline V gene (reference sequence). This CDR3 is 14 amino acids long. CDR3 sequence reads: CASSGARNTGELFF. The CDR3 DNA sequence: TGTGCCAGCAGCGGGGCCCGGAACACCGGGGAGCTGTTTTTT.

V usage is TRBV10-2 and J usage is TRBJ1-1; D uncertain. The germline V gene has CDR1 WSHSY and CDR2 SAAADI. The CDR3 totals 14 residues. Trimming removed 3 bases at V and 10 bases at J, with 18 bases between. The CDR3 is CASSDRSGLSGAFF. The CDR3 nucleotides are TGCGCCAGCAGTGATAGGTCGGGTCTTAGCGGAGCTTTCTTT.

This clone was seen a single time. This chain links TRBV7-7 with TRBJ2-5; 8 bases line up with TRBD2. Germline values: CDR1 SSHAT, CDR2 FNYEAQ (reference sequence). V shed 3 bases and J 2 bases; nucleotides not matched to a gene: 8. The CDR3 runs 16 residues. The CDR3 coding sequence is TGTGCCAGCAGCTTGGGCGGGACTAGGGTACAAGAGACCCAGTACTTC. The encoded protein is CASSLGGTRVQETQYF.

This rearrangement joins TRBV7-2 to TRBJ2-1, with D possibly being TRBD2 (6 bases). Trimming took off 5 bases at V and 12 bases at J, with 23 bases between the two ends. There are 15 residues in the CDR3. Germline CDR1 reads SGHTA; CDR2 reads FQGNSA. CDR3 bases: TGTGCCAGCAGCGGGGGTCGGGAGCAGGTTAGCCGGCAGTTCTTC. It yields the protein CASSGGREQVSRQFF. Filled out from reference TRBV7-2 and TRBJ2-1, the complete variable domain reads GAGVSQSPSNKVTEKGKDVELRCDPISGHTALYWYRQSLGQGLEFLIYFQGNSAPDKSGLPSDRFSAERTGGSVSTLTIQRTQQEDSAVYLCASSGGREQVSRQFFGPGTRLTVL.

This clone was detected only once. The chain is built from TRBV27 and TRBJ1-5; D is perhaps TRBD1 (5 bases). CDR1 is MNHEY and CDR2 is SMNVEV in the germline V gene (reference sequence). V lost 4 bases and J lost 4, with 17 bases in between. The CDR3 spans 16 residues. The CDR3 is CASSSQGSVRNQPQHF. DNA for the CDR3: TGTGCCAGCAGTTCCCAGGGAAGTGTGCGAAATCAGCCCCAGCATTTT.

The chain employs TRBV28 and TRBJ1-2, with D uncertain. The V end lost 10 bases, the J end lost 3 bases, and 15 bases lay between the germline ends. This CDR3 comprises 13 residues. Germline CDR1 is MDHEN and CDR2 is SYDVKM. The CDR3 spells CATLMAVDYGYTF. In nucleotides, the CDR3 is TGTGCCACCCTGATGGCGGTGGACTATGGCTACACCTTC.

The V call is TRBV5-5, the J call TRBJ1-3, with TRBD1 as a possible D gene (6 bases). Germline CDR1 and CDR2: SGHKS and YYEKEE (reference sequence). The V end lost 1 base, the J end lost 2 bases, and 10 bases lay between the germline ends. The CDR3 extends over 15 amino acids. The CDR3 nucleotides are TGTGCCAGCAGCTTGTGGACAGAGGCTGGAAACACCATATATTTT. Translating it yields CASSLWTEAGNTIYF. The variable domain in full, with the rest retrieved from reference TRBV5-5 and TRBJ1-3, is DAGVTQSPTHLIKTRGQQVTLRCSPISGHKSVSWYQQVLGQGPQFIFQYYEKEERGRGNFPDRFSARQFPNYSSELNVNALLLGDSALYLCASSLWTEAGNTIYFGEGSWLTVV.

For the CDR3, the DNA is TGTGCCAGCAGATCCGGGACGGTCAATTCACCCCTCCACTTT. Its protein is CASRSGTVNSPLHF. The V gene is TRBV2, the J gene TRBJ1-6; D is perhaps TRBD1 (5 bases). Germline loops: CDR1 SNHLY, CDR2 FYNNEI. V lost 6 bases, J lost 7 bases, and 13 bases lay in between. This CDR3 is built from 14 residues.

The V call is TRBV18, the J call TRBJ2-1; D perhaps matches TRBD1 (5 bases). Germline V gene sequence: CDR1 KGHSH, CDR2 LQKENI. CDR3 length: 15 residues. The ends were cut back, 4 bases at V and 2 bases at J, with 12 bases in the middle. The CDR3 nucleotides are TGTGCCAGCTCACACCCGGACAACGCCTACAATGAGCAGTTCTTC. Translation: CASSHPDNAYNEQFF.

The chain links TRBV19 to TRBJ1-1; 7 bases are a match to TRBD1. The CDR3 runs 12 residues. CDR1 is LNHDA and CDR2 is SQIVND in the germline V gene (reference sequence). The CDR3 nucleotides read TGTGGCACGGGACAGTTGAACACTGAAGCTTTCTTT. It is translated as CGTGQLNTEAFF.

This clone was recorded only once. The V call is TRBV6-5, the J call TRBJ1-4, with D maybe TRBD1 (5 bases). CDR1 is MNHEY, CDR2 SVGAGI, per germline. This CDR3 has 13 residues. Trimming left V 8 bases short and J 3 bases short, with 10 bases between. CDR3 bases: TGTGCCAGCTGGGGGTTTGCTAATGAAAAACTGTTTTTT. Its translation: CASWGFANEKLFF.

For this clone: Other DNA variants within this sample encode the same CDR3. The rearrangement links TRBV5-6 to TRBJ2-1, with 9 bases fitting TRBD2. CDR3 size: 15 residues. V was clipped by 4 bases and J by 4 bases; unmatched bases: 6. CDR1 and CDR2 (germline): SGHDT, YYEEEE. The DNA of the CDR3 is TGTGCCAGCAGCCTTAGCGGGAGAGTTTACAATGAGCAGTTCTTC. The encoded protein is CASSLSGRVYNEQFF.